Listed below are T cell receptor beta chains from one sample, sequenced in a study of blood T cell repertoires in COVID-19. Some clones are missing from TCRdb's copy, which holds only in-frame ones; the method was immunoSEQ multiplex PCR. The profile shows some 20,000 clones, over 85% of them singletons. Material for sequencing was peripheral blood. Receptors were obtained from a human donor in a cohort sampled during active COVID-19. Both conserved end residues are part of each CDR3. Fields, in order: V gene, D gene, clone size, J gene, CDR3 protein, CDR3 DNA. D genes are given only for firm matches. Clone size is shown for a subset of rows, as once, few, many or a class of expanded clone.

TRBV2,TRBD2,once,TRBJ2-5,CASMAGEETQYF,TGTGCCAGCATGGCGGGGGAAGAGACCCAGTACTTC
TRBV7-6,NA,once,TRBJ2-5,CASSLAAGAWETQYF,TGTGCCAGCAGCTTAGCGGCGGGGGCGTGGGAGACCCAGTACTTC
TRBV28,NA,NA,TRBJ2-7,CASSGARGVVGDEQYF,TGTGCCAGCAGCGGAGCCCGCGGAGTAGTAGGCGACGAGCAGTACTTC
TRBV11-3,NA,NA,TRBJ2-4,CASSLPPRTDPSAKNIQYF,TGTGCCAGCAGCTTACCACCTCGGACAGACCCATCAGCCAAAAACATTCAGTACTTC
TRBV2,NA,NA,TRBJ2-3,CASTFFGGDYTDTQYF,TGTGCCAGCACGTTCTTCGGCGGGGATTACACAGATACGCAGTATTTT
TRBV3-1/TRBV3-2,NA,NA,TRBJ2-7,CASSQFIRSYEQYF,TGTGCCAGCAGCCAATTTATAAGGAGCTACGAGCAGTACTTC
TRBV6-5,NA,NA,TRBJ2-7,CASSQTVTYEQYF,TGTGCCAGCAGTCAGACAGTTACCTACGAGCAGTACTTC
TRBV19,TRBD1,NA,TRBJ1-1,CASTRGTGGFMNTEAFF,TGTGCCAGTACCCGCGGGACAGGGGGCTTTATGAACACTGAAGCTTTCTTT
TRBV5-1,TRBD1,NA,TRBJ1-2,CASSSGTGGESYGYTF,TGCGCCAGCAGCTCGGGGACAGGGGGCGAGAGCTATGGCTACACCTTC
TRBV2,NA,once,TRBJ2-3,CASSGSGTQYF,TGTGCCAGCAGTGGGTCAGGTACGCAGTATTTT
TRBV4-1,NA,once,TRBJ2-7,CASSQDLPGLYEQYF,TGCGCCAGCAGCCAAGATCTCCCGGGACTCTACGAGCAGTACTTC
TRBV5-1,NA,NA,TRBJ2-2,CASSHRGGDTGELFF,TGCGCCAGCAGCCACAGGGGAGGCGACACCGGGGAGCTGTTTTTT
TRBV19,NA,NA,TRBJ1-4,CASSFPGQGTNEKLFF,TGTGCCAGTAGTTTCCCTGGGCAGGGAACTAATGAAAAACTGTTTTTT
TRBV9,NA,NA,TRBJ2-7,CASSTGGEGYEQYF,TGTGCCAGCAGCACAGGGGGGGAAGGATACGAGCAGTACTTC
TRBV6-6,TRBD1,NA,TRBJ1-1,CASSQGQGARGTEAFF,TGTGCCAGCAGTCAGGGACAGGGGGCCAGGGGCACTGAAGCTTTCTTT
TRBV7-9,TRBD1,NA,TRBJ2-2,CASSFRGRNTGELFF,TGTGCCAGCAGCTTCAGGGGGCGGAACACCGGGGAGCTGTTTTTT
TRBV5-6,NA,NA,TRBJ1-5,CASSRSSGSNQPQHF,TGTGCCAGCAGCCGGAGTTCCGGCAGCAATCAGCCCCAGCATTTT
TRBV2,TRBD2,once,TRBJ2-1,CASSQNGLDSYNEQFF,TGTGCCAGCAGTCAAAACGGACTAGACTCCTACAATGAGCAGTTCTTC
TRBV3-1/TRBV3-2,TRBD2,NA,TRBJ2-1,CASSPLAGIYNEQFF,TGTGCCAGCAGCCCACTAGCGGGAATATACAATGAGCAGTTCTTC
TRBV2,NA,NA,TRBJ1-4,CASSDTVATNEKLFF,TGTGCCAGCAGTGACACGGTGGCAACTAATGAAAAACTGTTTTTT
TRBV28,NA,NA,TRBJ1-1,CATLNRPNTEAFF,TGTGCCACCTTAAACAGACCAAACACTGAAGCTTTCTTT
TRBV5-8,NA,NA,TRBJ2-3,CASSKGSWSSTDTQYF,TGTGCCAGCAGCAAAGGGAGTTGGTCAAGCACAGATACGCAGTATTTT
TRBV6-5,NA,NA,TRBJ2-2,CASTTGVGELFF,TGTGCCAGCACCACCGGGGTCGGGGAGCTGTTTTTT